The clone carrying this TCR beta chain was recorded many times. Its target is not known. This record comes from a study of CD8 T cells in ankylosing spondylitis. Findings and limits, study-wide: A TCR beta motif of fewer than ten highly homologous variants seemed to mark ankylosing spondylitis blood. As reported, disease-linked clones showed significant enrichment in matched ankylosing spondylitis synovial fluid.

The authors made TCR beta libraries by quantitative 5'-RACE with molecular barcodes. A single record per CDR3 protein comes from TCRdb applying MiXCR to the 5' RACE reads. Of tens of thousands of distinct CDR3 sequences in the sample, 4.5% to 6% are singletons; the top ten hold roughly 12%. CDR1 and CDR2 from the germline V gene are SQVTM and ANQGSEA. V was trimmed by 0 bases and J by 5 bases, leaving 11 bases between them. This CDR3 region has 13 residues. The sequence came from a male donor with ankylosing spondylitis or in good health (not recorded which). Material for sequencing was blood, either unsorted or a sorted T cell fraction (not recorded which). The V and J genes are TRBV29-1 and TRBJ2-7; D not resolved. In DNA form, the CDR3 reads TGCAGCGTTGAAGATTACCGTTCCGACGAGCAGTACTTC. Translated: CSVEDYRSDEQYF.